Each of the 26 T cell receptor beta chains below was sequenced from the same sample in a study of shared clonotypes between healthy human individuals (dated by TCRdb to the early 2020s). The library was made by the immunoSEQ multiplex PCR assay. TCRdb holds this immuneACCESS table with in-frame rearrangements only. Some clones are missing; in checked studies, unresolved V genes explain under half, and the rest has no known cause. This sample gives 1.4 million to 1.5 million clones in total; over 95% of them show up just once. The ten largest clones capture roughly 1.2% of the sample. The specimen was naive CD4+ T cells sorted from blood. The label giving this sample's cell subset or site can be read as: CD45RA+ positively selected. The receptors here all came from a man under 40 in good health.

The chain combines TRBV10-3 with TRBJ1-5, with D unresolved. Trimming pared 0 bases from V and 7 bases from J, leaving 10 bases between. The CDR3 is 14 residues long. The germline gives CDR1 ENHRY, CDR2 SYGVKD. The DNA of the CDR3 is TGTGCCATCAGTGAGTCGGTAGGAGAACAGCCCCAGCATTTT. Its protein is CAISESVGEQPQHF.

This clone was detected once. The sample contains more than one DNA sequence encoding this CDR3. This sequence joins TRBV18 and TRBJ2-5, with TRBD2 matching 10 bases. The CDR3 runs 15 residues. V was clipped by 0 bases and J by 3 bases; unmatched bases: 1. Germline-derived CDR1 and CDR2 are KGHSH and LQKENI. Here the CDR3 DNA reads TGTGCCAGCTCACCACCGGGACTAGCGAAAGAGACCCAGTACTTC. Its translation: CASSPPGLAKETQYF. Full variable domain (remainder filled in from reference TRBV18 and TRBJ2-5): NAGVMQNPRHLVRRRGQEARLRCSPMKGHSHVYWYRQLPEEGLKFMVYLQKENIIDESGMPKERFSAEFPKEGPSILRIQQVVRGDSAAYFCASSPPGLAKETQYFGPGTRLLVL.

The V and J genes are TRBV11-1 and TRBJ2-2; D gene ambiguous. Trimming took 3 bases from V and 8 from J, leaving 10 bases between them. CDR1 is SGHAT, CDR2 FQDESV, per germline (reference sequence). This CDR3 comprises 13 residues. CDR3 sequence reads: CASSFAVVGELFF. Written as DNA, the CDR3 is TGTGCCAGCAGCTTTGCAGTTGTTGGGGAGCTGTTTTTT.

Here the CDR3 DNA reads TGTGCCAGCCGTAGAAAGTTCCAAGAGACCCAGTACTTC. Its protein is CASRRKFQETQYF. The genes are TRBV6-5 and TRBJ2-5; D gene unclear. The V gene lost 8 bases and the J gene lost 1 base, with 11 bases spanning the gap. CDR1 is MNHEY and CDR2 is SVGAGI in the germline V gene. The CDR3 sequence is 13 residues long.

The chain recombines TRBV7-2 with TRBJ2-1; D gene ambiguous. The CDR3 is 14 residues long. Germline V lookup: CDR1 SGHTA, CDR2 FQGNSA. V gave up 1 base and J gave up 6 bases, with 10 bases separating them. CDR3 loop: CASSLGSPVNEQFF. The CDR3 DNA follows: TGTGCCAGCAGCTTAGGCAGCCCCGTCAATGAGCAGTTCTTC.

This chain connects TRBV5-4 to TRBJ2-3; 11 nucleotides match TRBD2. Germline V gives CDR1 SGHNT, CDR2 YYREEE (reference sequence). The CDR3 is made up of 16 amino acids. V shed 6 bases and J 6 bases; nucleotides not matched to a gene: 12. The CDR3 here is CASNTRTSGRGDTQYF. The CDR3 DNA reads as TGTGCCAGCAACACTCGGACTAGCGGGCGGGGGGATACGCAGTATTTT.

The chain uses TRBV4-3 and TRBJ2-3; 7 bases agree with TRBD2. Germline V gene lookup returns CDR1 LGHNA and CDR2 YSLEER. The CDR3 is 14 amino acids. V lost 4 bases to trimming and J lost 2 bases; unmatched junction nucleotides: 3. CDR3 protein: CASSPGGNTDTQYF. The CDR3 nucleotides read TGCGCCAGCAGCCCGGGAGGAAACACAGATACGCAGTATTTT.

The chain combines TRBV15 with TRBJ2-3; unclear D gene. This CDR3 is built from 14 residues. The ends were cut back, 6 bases at V and 2 bases at J, with 12 bases in the middle. Germline V CDR1 and CDR2: LNHNV, YYDKDF (reference sequence). Written as DNA, the CDR3 is TGTGCCACCAGTCCAGCTCCCTTCACAGATACGCAGTATTTT. Translated, it gives CATSPAPFTDTQYF.

The V and J genes are TRBV5-8 and TRBJ2-5; the D gene is possibly TRBD2 (6 bases). The CDR3 loop spans 14 amino acids. Trimming shortened V by 1 base and J by 9 bases, and 16 bases separated the two germline ends. Per germline, CDR1 SGHTS and CDR2 YDEGEE. This CDR3 is CASSLQGLSWAQYF. The CDR3 region has the DNA TGTGCCAGCAGCTTGCAGGGACTCTCTTGGGCCCAGTACTTC. Filled out from reference TRBV5-8 and TRBJ2-5, the complete variable domain reads EAGVTQSPTHLIKTRGQQATLRCSPISGHTSVYWYQQALGLGLQFLLWYDEGEERNRGNFPPRFSGRQFPNYSSELNVNALELEDSALYLCASSLQGLSWAQYFGPGTRLLVL.

V is TRBV5-4 and J is TRBJ2-5, with D possibly TRBD1 on 5 matching bases. Germline values: CDR1 SGHNT, CDR2 YYREEE (reference sequence). The CDR3 totals 15 residues. Trimming took 0 bases from V and 5 from J, leaving 14 bases between them. The CDR3, as DNA: TGTGCCAGCAGCTTGGCGGTTGATAGGGGCGAGACCCAGTACTTC. It is translated as CASSLAVDRGETQYF.

This clone showed up just once. This chain links TRBV18 with TRBJ2-2, with D hard to call. The V gene lost 3 bases and the J gene lost 6 bases, with 5 bases spanning the gap. The CDR3 totals 12 residues. Germline-derived CDR1 and CDR2 are KGHSH and LQKENI. In nucleotides, the CDR3 is TGTGCCAGCTCACCGGTTGCCGGGGAGCTGTTTTTT. Its protein is CASSPVAGELFF.

CDR3 DNA sequence: TGTGCCAGCAGTACCGTGGGCAAGAACTATGGCTACACCTTC. Amino acids: CASSTVGKNYGYTF. The V gene is TRBV6-5, the J gene TRBJ1-2; unclear D gene. Germline V gene lookup returns CDR1 MNHEY and CDR2 SVGAGI. The V end was cut by 5 bases, the J end by 2 bases, with 12 bases between. The CDR3 is 14 amino acids.

The gene calls are TRBV2 and TRBJ2-5, with D perhaps matching TRBD2 (6 bases). V was trimmed by 3 bases and J by 5 bases, leaving 13 bases between them. This CDR3 is 14 amino acids long. Germline-derived CDR1 and CDR2 are SNHLY and FYNNEI. CDR3 DNA: TGTGCCAGCAGTGAGGCGGGGATAGGCGAGACCCAGTACTTC. As protein: CASSEAGIGETQYF.

The chain recombines TRBV6-1 with TRBJ2-7; no definite D call. The CDR3 has 13 residues. CDR1 and CDR2 from the germline V gene are MNHNS and SASEGT. Trimming cost V 2 bases and J 4 bases, with 9 bases left between them. CDR3 coding DNA: TGTGCCAGCAGTGAATGGGGAAGATACGAGCAGTACTTC. This gives the protein CASSEWGRYEQYF.

This CDR3 reads CASSLEGLYQETQYF. CDR3 sequence (DNA): TGTGCCAGCAGCTTGGAGGGATTGTACCAAGAGACCCAGTACTTC. The V gene is TRBV5-4, the J gene TRBJ2-5; D is unresolved. This CDR3 contains 15 residues. Germline loops: CDR1 SGHNT, CDR2 YYREEE (reference sequence). Trimming removed 0 bases from V and 0 bases from J, with 9 bases in between.

The genes are TRBV5-1 and TRBJ2-5; 9 bases agree with TRBD2. The CDR3 runs 17 residues. Germline lookup yields CDR1 SGHRS and CDR2 YFSETQ. Trimming cost V 1 base and J 5 bases; bases outside gene matches: 12. Here the CDR3 reads CASSLWPREGRGETQYF. CDR3 bases: TGCGCCAGCAGCTTGTGGCCGCGGGAGGGCCGGGGGGAGACCCAGTACTTC.

The V call is TRBV2, the J call TRBJ1-1; D remains unclear. The CDR3 totals 13 residues. V lost 1 base and J 3 bases, leaving 6 bases between the germline ends. The germline V gene has CDR1 SNHLY and CDR2 FYNNEI. The CDR3 sequence: CASSEESDTEAFF. CDR3 coding DNA: TGTGCCAGCAGTGAAGAGTCAGACACTGAAGCTTTCTTT. Looking up the rest from reference TRBV2 and TRBJ1-1 gives the full variable domain: EPEVTQTPSHQVTQMGQEVILRCVPISNHLYFYWYRQILGQKVEFLVSFYNNEISEKSEIFDDQFSVERPDGSNFTLKIRSTKLEDSAMYFCASSEESDTEAFFGQGTRLTVV.

This rearrangement joins TRBV29-1 to TRBJ1-1; TRBD1 might be the D (6 bases). CDR3 length equals 12 residues. Germline CDR1 is SQVTM and CDR2 is ANQGSEA. The V and J ends lost 7 bases and 1 base respectively, with 10 bases between them. CDR3 protein: CSAWTANTEAFF. CDR3 nucleotides: TGCAGCGCCTGGACAGCGAACACTGAAGCTTTCTTT.

V usage is TRBV7-2 and J usage is TRBJ2-3; maybe TRBD2 (5 bases). The CDR3 length is 15 residues. CDR1 is SGHTA, CDR2 FQGNSA, per germline. Trimming removed 5 bases from V and 0 bases from J, with 12 bases in between. CDR3 sequence reads: CASSNRWTSTDTQYF. The CDR3 DNA reads as TGTGCCAGCAGCAACCGATGGACTAGCACAGATACGCAGTATTTT. The full variable domain, its missing parts supplied by reference TRBV7-2 and TRBJ2-3, is GAGVSQSPSNKVTEKGKDVELRCDPISGHTALYWYRQSLGQGLEFLIYFQGNSAPDKSGLPSDRFSAERTGGSVSTLTIQRTQQEDSAVYLCASSNRWTSTDTQYFGPGTRLTVL.

This clone came up once. The rearrangement joins TRBV11-2 to TRBJ2-1, with 12 bases lining up with TRBD1. Germline loops: CDR1 SGHAT, CDR2 FQNNGV. This CDR3 is built from 18 residues. V shed 2 bases, J shed 7 bases, and the junction held 12 bases outside the gene matches. The CDR3 nucleotides read TGTGCCAGCAGCTTACTTCCCGGGACAGGGGGCGCCTTAAATGAGCAGTTCTTC. Amino acid sequence: CASSLLPGTGGALNEQFF.

The rearrangement links TRBV11-2 to TRBJ2-5, with D unclear. Per the germline V gene, CDR1 is SGHAT and CDR2 is FQNNGV. V was clipped by 3 bases and J by 5 bases, with 10 bases between them. The length of the CDR3 is 13 residues. The CDR3, as DNA: TGTGCCAGCAGCTTTCCCAGGCGGGAGACCCAGTACTTC. Translating gives CASSFPRRETQYF.

Only one count was recorded for this clone. V is TRBV2 and J is TRBJ1-1, with D perhaps TRBD1 (5 bases). Trimming left V 7 bases short and J 5 bases short, with 14 bases between. Germline V gene sequence: CDR1 SNHLY, CDR2 FYNNEI. This CDR3 has 13 residues. The CDR3 loop is CASTIDSGTEAFF. In nucleotides, the CDR3 is TGTGCCAGCACTATCGACAGTGGAACTGAAGCTTTCTTT. Full variable domain (remainder filled in from reference TRBV2 and TRBJ1-1): EPEVTQTPSHQVTQMGQEVILRCVPISNHLYFYWYRQILGQKVEFLVSFYNNEISEKSEIFDDQFSVERPDGSNFTLKIRSTKLEDSAMYFCASTIDSGTEAFFGQGTRLTVV.

The rearrangement links TRBV28 to TRBJ1-2, with TRBD1 matching 7 bases. The CDR3 covers 15 residues. Germline V CDR1 and CDR2: MDHEN, SYDVKM. V shed 5 bases, J shed 7 bases, and the junction held 13 bases outside the gene matches. DNA for the CDR3: TGTGCCAGCAGTAGAAACACAGGGGCCCACAGTGGCTACACCTTC. Protein: CASSRNTGAHSGYTF.

This sequence joins TRBV10-1 and TRBJ2-1, with D possibly being TRBD1 or TRBD2 (6 bases each). CDR1 is WNHNN and CDR2 is SYGVQD in the germline V gene (reference sequence). The CDR3 length is 15 residues. Trimming removed 3 bases at V and 7 bases at J, with 16 bases between. The CDR3 region is CASSELTGAGNEQFF. CDR3 nucleotides: TGCGCCAGCAGTGAATTAACGGGGGCGGGAAATGAGCAGTTCTTC.

The rearrangement links TRBV5-1 to TRBJ2-1, with TRBD2 matching over 11 bases. This CDR3 spans 15 amino acids. V dropped 4 bases and J dropped 8; count of bases not matched to a gene: 8. Germline V gene lookup returns CDR1 SGHRS and CDR2 YFSETQ. The CDR3 here is CASSDTSGREDEQFF. CDR3 sequence (DNA): TGCGCCAGCAGCGACACTAGCGGGAGAGAGGATGAGCAGTTCTTC.

This rearrangement joins TRBV18 to TRBJ1-2, with D possibly TRBD1 on 6 matching bases. CDR1 and CDR2 from the germline V gene are KGHSH and LQKENI. The V end lost 5 bases, the J end lost 3 bases, and 16 bases lay between the germline ends. CDR3 length equals 15 residues. The CDR3 spells CASSSLLSGDYGYTF. DNA of the CDR3: TGTGCCAGCTCATCGCTTCTCTCAGGGGACTATGGCTACACCTTC.